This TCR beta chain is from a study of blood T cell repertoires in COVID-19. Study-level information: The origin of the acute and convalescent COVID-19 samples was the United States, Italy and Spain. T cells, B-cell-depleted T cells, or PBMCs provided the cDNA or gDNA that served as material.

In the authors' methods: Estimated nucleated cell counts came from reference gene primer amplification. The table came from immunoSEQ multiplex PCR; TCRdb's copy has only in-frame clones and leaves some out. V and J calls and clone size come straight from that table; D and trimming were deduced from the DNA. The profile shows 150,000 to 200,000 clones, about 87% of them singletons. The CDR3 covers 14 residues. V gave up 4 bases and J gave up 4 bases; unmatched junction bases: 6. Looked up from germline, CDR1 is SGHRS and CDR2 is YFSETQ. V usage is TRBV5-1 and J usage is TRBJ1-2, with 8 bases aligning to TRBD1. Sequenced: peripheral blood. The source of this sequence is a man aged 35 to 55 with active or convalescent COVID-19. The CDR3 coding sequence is TGCGCCAGCAGCGGACAGGGAGGTACCTATGGCTACACCTTC. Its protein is CASSGQGGTYGYTF.